This T cell receptor beta chain stems from a study of cytomegalovirus exposure and HLA in healthy donors. PCR involved 60 Vbeta and 13 Jbeta primers. Sequenced by immunoSEQ multiplex PCR; TCRdb stores in-frame clones only, minus some. The sample lists 150,000 to 200,000 clones; 80% were seen once. The CDR3 covers 18 residues. The ends lost 3 bases at V and 2 bases at J; junction bases unmatched: 8. Germline CDR1 and CDR2: ENHRY and SYGVKD. Regarding this clone: The antigen is undetermined.

Findings of the study overall: A missense variant in DCLRE1C was later tied to TCR beta V- and J-gene trimming. The number of N-insertions in an Asian-associated ancestry cluster was reportedly below the 666-donor mean in a later analysis.

This clonotype was sampled from a woman aged 40 to 55 in good health and CMV-seronegative. Sequenced material: PBMCs. The V gene is TRBV10-3, the J gene TRBJ2-3; 13 bases are shared with TRBD2. The CDR3 DNA reads TGTGCCATCAGTGATCCTACAGGGACTAGCGGGGTCACAGATACGCAGTATTTT. Translation: CAISDPTGTSGVTDTQYF.